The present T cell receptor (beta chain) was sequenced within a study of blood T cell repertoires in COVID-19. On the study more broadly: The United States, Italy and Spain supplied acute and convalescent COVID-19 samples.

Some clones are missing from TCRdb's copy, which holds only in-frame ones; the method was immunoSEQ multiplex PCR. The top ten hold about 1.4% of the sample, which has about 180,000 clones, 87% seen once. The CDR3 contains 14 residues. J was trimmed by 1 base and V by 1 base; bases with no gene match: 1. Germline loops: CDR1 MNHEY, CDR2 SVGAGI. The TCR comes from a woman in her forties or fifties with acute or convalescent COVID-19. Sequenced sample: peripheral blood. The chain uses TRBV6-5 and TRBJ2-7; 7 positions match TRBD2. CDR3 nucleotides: TGTGCCAGCAGTTACTTGGGGGGGTCCTACGAGCAGTACTTC. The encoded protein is CASSYLGGSYEQYF.